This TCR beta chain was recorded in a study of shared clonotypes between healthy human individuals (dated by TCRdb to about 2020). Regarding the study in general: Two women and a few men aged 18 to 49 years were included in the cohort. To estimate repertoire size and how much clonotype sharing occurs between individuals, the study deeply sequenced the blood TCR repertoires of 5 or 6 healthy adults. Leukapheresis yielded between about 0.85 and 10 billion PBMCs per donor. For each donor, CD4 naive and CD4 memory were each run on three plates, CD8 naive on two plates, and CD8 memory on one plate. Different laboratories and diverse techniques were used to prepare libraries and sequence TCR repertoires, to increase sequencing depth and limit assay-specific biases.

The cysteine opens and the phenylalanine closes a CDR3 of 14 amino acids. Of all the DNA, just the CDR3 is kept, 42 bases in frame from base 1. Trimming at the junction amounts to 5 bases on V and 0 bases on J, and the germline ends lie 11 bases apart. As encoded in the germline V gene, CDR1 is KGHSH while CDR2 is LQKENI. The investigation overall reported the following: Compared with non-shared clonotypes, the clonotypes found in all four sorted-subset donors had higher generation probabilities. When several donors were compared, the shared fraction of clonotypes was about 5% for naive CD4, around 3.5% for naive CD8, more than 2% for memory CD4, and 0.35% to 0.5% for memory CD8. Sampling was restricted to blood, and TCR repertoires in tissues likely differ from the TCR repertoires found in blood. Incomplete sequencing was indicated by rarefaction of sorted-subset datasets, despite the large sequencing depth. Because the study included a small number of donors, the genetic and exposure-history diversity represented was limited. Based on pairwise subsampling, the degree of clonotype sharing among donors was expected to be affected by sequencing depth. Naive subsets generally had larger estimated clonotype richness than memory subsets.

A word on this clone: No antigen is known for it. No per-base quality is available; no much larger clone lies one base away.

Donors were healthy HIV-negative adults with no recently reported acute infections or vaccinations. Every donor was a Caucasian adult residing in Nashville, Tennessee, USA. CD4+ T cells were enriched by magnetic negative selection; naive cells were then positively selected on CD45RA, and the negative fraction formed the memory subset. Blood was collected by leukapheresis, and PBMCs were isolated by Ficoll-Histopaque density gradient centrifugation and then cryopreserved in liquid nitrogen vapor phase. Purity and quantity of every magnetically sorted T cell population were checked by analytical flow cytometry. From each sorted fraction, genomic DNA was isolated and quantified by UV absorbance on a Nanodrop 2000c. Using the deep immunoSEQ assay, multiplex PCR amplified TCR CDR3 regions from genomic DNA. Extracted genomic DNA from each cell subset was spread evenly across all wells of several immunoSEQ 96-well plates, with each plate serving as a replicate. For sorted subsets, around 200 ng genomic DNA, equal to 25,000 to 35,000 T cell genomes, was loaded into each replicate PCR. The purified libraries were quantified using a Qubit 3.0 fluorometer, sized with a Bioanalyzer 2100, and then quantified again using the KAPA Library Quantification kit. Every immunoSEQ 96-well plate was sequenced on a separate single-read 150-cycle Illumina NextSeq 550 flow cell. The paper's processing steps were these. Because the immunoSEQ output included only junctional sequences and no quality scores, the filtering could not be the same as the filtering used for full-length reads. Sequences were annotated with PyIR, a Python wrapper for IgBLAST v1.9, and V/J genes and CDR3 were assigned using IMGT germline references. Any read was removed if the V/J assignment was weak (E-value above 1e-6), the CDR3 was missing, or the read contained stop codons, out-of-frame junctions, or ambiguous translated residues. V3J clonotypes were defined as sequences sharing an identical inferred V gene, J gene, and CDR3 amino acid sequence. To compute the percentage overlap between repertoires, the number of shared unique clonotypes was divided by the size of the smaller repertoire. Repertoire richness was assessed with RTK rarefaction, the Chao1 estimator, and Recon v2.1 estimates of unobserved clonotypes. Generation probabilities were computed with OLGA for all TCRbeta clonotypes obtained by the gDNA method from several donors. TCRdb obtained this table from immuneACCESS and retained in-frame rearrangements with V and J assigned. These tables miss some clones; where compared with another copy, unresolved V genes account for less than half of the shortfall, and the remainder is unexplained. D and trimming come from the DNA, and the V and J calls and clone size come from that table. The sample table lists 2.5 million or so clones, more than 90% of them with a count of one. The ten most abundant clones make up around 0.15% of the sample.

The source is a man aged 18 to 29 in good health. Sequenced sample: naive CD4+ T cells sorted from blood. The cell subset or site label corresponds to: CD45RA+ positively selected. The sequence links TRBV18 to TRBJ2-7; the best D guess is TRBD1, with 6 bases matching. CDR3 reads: CASSAQGSSYEQYF. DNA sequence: TGTGCCAGCTCAGCCCAGGGGAGCTCCTACGAGCAGTACTTC. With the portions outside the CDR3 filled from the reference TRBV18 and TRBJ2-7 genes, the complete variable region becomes NAGVMQNPRHLVRRRGQEARLRCSPMKGHSHVYWYRQLPEEGLKFMVYLQKENIIDESGMPKERFSAEFPKEGPSILRIQQVVRGDSAAYFCASSAQGSSYEQYFGPGTRLTVT.